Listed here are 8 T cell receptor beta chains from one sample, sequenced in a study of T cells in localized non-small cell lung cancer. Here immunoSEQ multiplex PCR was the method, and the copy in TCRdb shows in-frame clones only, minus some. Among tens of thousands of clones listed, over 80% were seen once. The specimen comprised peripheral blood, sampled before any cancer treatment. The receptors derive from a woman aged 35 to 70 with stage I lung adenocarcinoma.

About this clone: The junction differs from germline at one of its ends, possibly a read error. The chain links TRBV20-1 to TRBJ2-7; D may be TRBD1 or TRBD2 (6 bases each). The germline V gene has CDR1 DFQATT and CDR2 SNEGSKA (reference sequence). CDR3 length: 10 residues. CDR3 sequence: CSALSGGSHF. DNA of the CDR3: TGCAGTGCCCTCTCCGGGGGCTCGCACTTC.

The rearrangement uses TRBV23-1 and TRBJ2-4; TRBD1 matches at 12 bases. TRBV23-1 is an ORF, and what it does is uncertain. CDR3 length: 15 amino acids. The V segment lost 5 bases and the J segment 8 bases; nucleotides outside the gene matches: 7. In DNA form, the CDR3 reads TGCGCCAGCAGTACGGGACAGGGGGCAGAATACATTCAGTACTTC. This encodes CASSTGQGAEYIQYF.

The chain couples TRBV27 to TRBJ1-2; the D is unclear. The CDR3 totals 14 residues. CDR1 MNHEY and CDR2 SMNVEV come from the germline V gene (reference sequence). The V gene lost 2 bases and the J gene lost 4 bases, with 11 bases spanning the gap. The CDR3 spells CASSLNADFYGYTF. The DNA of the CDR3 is TGTGCCAGCAGTTTAAACGCCGACTTCTATGGCTACACCTTC.

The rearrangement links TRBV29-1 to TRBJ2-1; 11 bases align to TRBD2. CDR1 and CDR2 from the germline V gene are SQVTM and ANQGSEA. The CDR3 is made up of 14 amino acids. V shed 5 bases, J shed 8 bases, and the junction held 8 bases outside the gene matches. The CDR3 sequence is CSVCDSGRGDEQFF. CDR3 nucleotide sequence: TGCAGCGTTTGTGATAGCGGGAGGGGGGATGAGCAGTTCTTC.

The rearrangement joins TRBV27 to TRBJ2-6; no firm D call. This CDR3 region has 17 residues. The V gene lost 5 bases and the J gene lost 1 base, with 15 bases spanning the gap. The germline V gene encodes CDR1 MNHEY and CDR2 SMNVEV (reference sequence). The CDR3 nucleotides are TGTGCCAGCAGTCCTTGGATCTTCGGGTCTGGGGCCAACGTCCTGACTTTC. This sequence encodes CASSPWIFGSGANVLTF.

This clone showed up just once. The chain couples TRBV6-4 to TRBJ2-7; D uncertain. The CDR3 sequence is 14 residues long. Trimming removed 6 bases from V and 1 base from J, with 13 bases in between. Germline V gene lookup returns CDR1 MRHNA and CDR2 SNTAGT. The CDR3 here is CASSPDVGSYEQYF. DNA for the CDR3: TGTGCCAGCAGCCCGGACGTGGGGTCCTACGAGCAGTACTTC.

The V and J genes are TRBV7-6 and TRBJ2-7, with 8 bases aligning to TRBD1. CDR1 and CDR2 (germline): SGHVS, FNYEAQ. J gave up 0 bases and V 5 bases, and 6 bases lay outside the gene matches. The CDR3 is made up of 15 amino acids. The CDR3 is CASSPPGQASYEQYF. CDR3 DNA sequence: TGTGCCAGCAGCCCACCGGGACAGGCCTCCTACGAGCAGTACTTC.

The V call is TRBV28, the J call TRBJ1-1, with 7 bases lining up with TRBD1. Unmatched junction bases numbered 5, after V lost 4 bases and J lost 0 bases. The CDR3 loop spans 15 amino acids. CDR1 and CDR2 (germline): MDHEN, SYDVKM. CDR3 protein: CASSSGQLMNTEAFF. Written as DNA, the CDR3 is TGTGCCAGCAGTTCGGGACAGCTCATGAACACTGAAGCTTTCTTT.